These 14 T cell receptor beta chains share one sample of origin, sequenced in a study of T cells after yellow fever vaccination. One entry per CDR3 protein, called by TCRdb with MiXCR from the 5' RACE reads. The sample consists of some 300,000 distinct CDR3 sequences, approximately 8% of them appearing once. The specimen comprised CD4+ T cells sorted from PBMCs, sampled 5 days after the yellow fever booster vaccination. These receptors all come from a man aged 18 to 29 who received the YFV17D yellow fever vaccine.

In this sample, this clonotype turned up many times. The rearrangement joins TRBV7-7 to TRBJ2-5; 10 bases agree with TRBD2. Trimming removed 8 bases from V and 2 bases from J; junction bases left unmatched: 5. The germline CDR1 and CDR2 sequences are SSHAT and FNYEAQ (reference sequence). This CDR3 has 14 residues. CDR3: CASGPSGGQETQYF. CDR3 in DNA: TGTGCCAGCGGGCCTAGCGGGGGACAAGAGACCCAGTACTTC.

The V and J genes are TRBV20-1 and TRBJ1-2, with no clear D. CDR1 is DFQATT, CDR2 SNEGSKA, per germline (reference sequence). The V end was cut by 0 bases, the J end by 2 bases, with 16 bases between. There are 16 residues in the CDR3. The CDR3 coding sequence is TGCAGTGCTAGAGATCGGATGCAGCCGACCAACTATGGCTACACCTTC. Translation gives CSARDRMQPTNYGYTF.

V usage is TRBV7-9 and J usage is TRBJ1-1, with 7 bases aligning to TRBD1. The germline gives CDR1 SEHNR, CDR2 FQNEAQ (reference sequence). This CDR3 comprises 15 residues. Germline trimming cut 5 bases from V and 1 base from J; bases unmatched to any gene: 7. As DNA, the CDR3 is TGTGCCAGCAGCCTTCGGACAGGACCGAACACTGAAGCTTTCTTT. Translating it yields CASSLRTGPNTEAFF.

The sample holds many counts of this clonotype. The V and J genes are TRBV5-1 and TRBJ2-3, with D unclear. Germline V gives CDR1 SGHRS, CDR2 YFSETQ. With 1 base removed from V and 5 bases from J, the gap between germline ends came to 11 bases. The CDR3 contains 14 residues. The CDR3 sequence is CASSLPQSGDTQYF. The CDR3 DNA reads TGCGCCAGCAGCTTGCCGCAGTCAGGAGATACGCAGTATTTT.

The rearrangement joins TRBV12-2 to TRBJ2-1; the D segment call TRBD2 is taken from the table without a DNA check. TRBV12-2 is a listed pseudogene. CDR3 length: 12 residues. The CDR3 DNA is TGTGCAAGCCGGACTAGCGGCAATGAGCAGTTCTTC. Its protein is CASRTSGNEQFF.

The chain joins TRBV28 to TRBJ2-3; 10 bases are a match to TRBD2. The CDR3 runs 14 residues. Germline V gene data show CDR1 as MDHEN and CDR2 as SYDVKM. V gave up 6 bases and J gave up 6 bases; unmatched junction bases: 6. CDR3 region: CASRLAGVGDTQYF. DNA for the CDR3: TGTGCCAGCAGGCTAGCGGGGGTTGGGGATACGCAGTATTTT. Using reference TRBV28 and TRBJ2-3 for the parts outside the CDR3, the full variable domain is DVKVTQSSRYLVKRTGEKVFLECVQDMDHENMFWYRQDPGLGLRLIYFSYDVKMKEKGDIPEGYSVSREKKERFSLILESASTNQTSMYLCASRLAGVGDTQYFGPGTRLTVL.

This chain joins TRBV7-2 and TRBJ2-2; no firm D call. The CDR3 sequence is 13 residues long. V shed 5 bases and J shed 6 bases, with 10 bases lying between them. Germline CDR1 SGHTA, CDR2 FQGNSA. Here the CDR3 DNA reads TGTGCCAGCAGCCCTGTTGGGGCCGGGGAGCTGTTTTTT. It yields the protein CASSPVGAGELFF. Combining the CDR3 with reference TRBV7-2 and TRBJ2-2 gives the whole variable domain GAGVSQSPSNKVTEKGKDVELRCDPISGHTALYWYRQSLGQGLEFLIYFQGNSAPDKSGLPSDRFSAERTGGSVSTLTIQRTQQEDSAVYLCASSPVGAGELFFGEGSRLTVL.

Many counts were recorded for this clonotype. The V and J genes are TRBV20-1 and TRBJ2-1; perhaps TRBD2 as D (6 bases). This CDR3 comprises 14 residues. V lost 5 bases, J lost 10 bases, and 21 bases lay in between. Germline V gene sequence: CDR1 DFQATT, CDR2 SNEGSKA (reference sequence). The CDR3 reads CSAVPGLSGFEQFF. CDR3 DNA: TGCAGTGCTGTCCCGGGACTTAGCGGATTCGAGCAGTTCTTC.

This clonotype has at least ten counts. This chain joins TRBV4-1 and TRBJ2-3; D ambiguous. Per the germline V gene, CDR1 is MGHRA and CDR2 is YSYEKL. The CDR3 sequence is 12 residues long. V was pared by 2 bases and J by 7 bases, with 7 bases between. For the CDR3, the DNA is TGCGCCAGCAGCCAACCGGCGAATACGCAGTATTTT. Protein: CASSQPANTQYF.

The sample holds a few counts of this clonotype. The chain links TRBV4-1 to TRBJ2-3; 11 positions agree with TRBD2. The CDR3 has 16 residues. Germline-derived CDR1 and CDR2 are MGHRA and YSYEKL. Losses at the gene ends were 3 bases for V and 4 bases for J; bases not matched to a gene: 6. CDR3 sequence (DNA): TGCGCCAGCAGCCACAATAGCGGGGGGGTCTCAGATACGCAGTATTTT. Its translation is CASSHNSGGVSDTQYF.

This clonotype came up many times. The chain carries TRBV30 and TRBJ2-1, with D maybe TRBD2 (6 bases). The length of the CDR3 is 15 residues. V was trimmed by 4 bases and J by 0 bases, leaving 13 bases between them. Germline V gene lookup returns CDR1 GTSNPN and CDR2 SVGIG (reference sequence). CDR3 in amino acids: CAWISGVSSYNEQFF. DNA for the CDR3: TGTGCCTGGATTAGCGGTGTAAGCTCCTACAATGAGCAGTTCTTC.

This clonotype was seen only a few times. V is TRBV7-2 and J is TRBJ1-1, with D possibly matching TRBD1 (6 bases). This CDR3 is built from 16 residues. V lost 2 bases, J lost 10 bases, and 23 bases lay in between. Germline assignment: CDR1 SGHTA and CDR2 FQGNSA. The CDR3 reads CASSLLLASLGAGAFF. CDR3 nucleotide sequence: TGTGCCAGCAGCTTATTGTTGGCCTCGTTGGGGGCGGGAGCTTTCTTT.

This clonotype came up a few times. J is TRBJ1-1 and V is TRBV5-1; D call uncertain. Germline V gene data show CDR1 as SGHRS and CDR2 as YFSETQ. V was clipped by 4 bases and J by 1 base, with 8 bases between them. The CDR3 runs 13 residues. CDR3 amino acids: CASSNGWNTEAFF. The CDR3 DNA follows: TGCGCCAGCAGCAATGGATGGAACACTGAAGCTTTCTTT.

The chain employs TRBV19 and TRBJ1-6, with TRBD1 matching 8 bases. Unmatched junction bases numbered 6, after V lost 5 bases and J lost 6 bases. This CDR3 has 15 amino acids. From germline, CDR1 is LNHDA and CDR2 SQIVND (reference sequence). Here the CDR3 reads CASSSTGGVNSPLHF. CDR3 sequence (DNA): TGTGCCAGTAGTTCCACAGGGGGGGTTAATTCACCCCTCCACTTT.